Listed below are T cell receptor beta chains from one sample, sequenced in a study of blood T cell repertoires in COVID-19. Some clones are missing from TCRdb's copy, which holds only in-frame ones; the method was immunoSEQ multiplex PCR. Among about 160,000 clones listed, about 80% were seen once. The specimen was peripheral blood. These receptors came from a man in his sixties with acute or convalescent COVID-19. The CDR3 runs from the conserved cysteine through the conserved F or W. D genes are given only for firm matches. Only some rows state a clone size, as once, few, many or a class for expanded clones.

cdr3_aa: CARGGGRGGTEAFF
cdr3_nt: TGTGCCCGCGGGGGGGGGAGAGGAGGTACTGAAGCTTTCTTT
clone_size: -
v_call: TRBV2
j_call: TRBJ1-1
cdr3_length: 14
d_call: -

cdr3_aa: CASSLDHRANTEAFF
cdr3_nt: TGTGCCAGCAGCTTAGATCACAGGGCAAACACTGAAGCTTTCTTT
clone_size: once
v_call: TRBV7-9
j_call: TRBJ1-1
cdr3_length: 15
d_call: -

cdr3_aa: CASSYGQIYGYTF
cdr3_nt: TGTGCCAGCAGTTACGGCCAGATCTATGGCTACACCTTC
clone_size: few
v_call: TRBV6-2/TRBV6-3
j_call: TRBJ1-2
cdr3_length: 13
d_call: -

cdr3_aa: CASSLEPGQPQHF
cdr3_nt: TGTGCCAGCAGCTTAGAGCCGGGTCAGCCCCAGCATTTT
clone_size: many
v_call: TRBV7-3
j_call: TRBJ1-5
cdr3_length: 13
d_call: -

cdr3_aa: CASSPLQGAGNTIYF
cdr3_nt: TGTGCCAGCAGCCCCCTACAGGGGGCTGGAAACACCATATATTTT
clone_size: -
v_call: TRBV9
j_call: TRBJ1-3
cdr3_length: 15
d_call: TRBD1

cdr3_aa: CASSLIGAVTEAFF
cdr3_nt: TGTGCCAGCAGTTTAATAGGGGCGGTCACTGAAGCTTTCTTT
clone_size: -
v_call: TRBV27
j_call: TRBJ1-1
cdr3_length: 14
d_call: -

cdr3_aa: CATSYPGLSSTGELFF
cdr3_nt: TGTGCCACCAGTTATCCGGGACTCTCCTCCACCGGGGAGCTGTTTTTT
clone_size: -
v_call: TRBV24-1
j_call: TRBJ2-2
cdr3_length: 16
d_call: -

cdr3_aa: CASSQGLAGITDTQYF
cdr3_nt: TGCGCCAGCAGCCAAGGACTAGCGGGAATCACAGATACGCAGTATTTT
clone_size: once
v_call: TRBV4-1
j_call: TRBJ2-3
cdr3_length: 16
d_call: TRBD2

cdr3_aa: CASSLTTRGNTIYF
cdr3_nt: TGTGCCAGCAGCTTAACGACACGCGGAAACACCATATATTTT
clone_size: -
v_call: TRBV7-9
j_call: TRBJ1-3
cdr3_length: 14
d_call: -

cdr3_aa: CASSLGQGGGGETQYF
cdr3_nt: TGTGCCAGCAGCTTGGGACAGGGAGGAGGAGGAGAGACCCAGTACTTC
clone_size: -
v_call: TRBV13
j_call: TRBJ2-5
cdr3_length: 16
d_call: TRBD1

cdr3_aa: CASSLGLNNEQFF
cdr3_nt: TGTGCCAGCTCACTCGGACTAAACAATGAGCAGTTCTTC
clone_size: -
v_call: TRBV18
j_call: TRBJ2-1
cdr3_length: 13
d_call: -

cdr3_aa: CASSPEGAGRLDTQYF
cdr3_nt: TGTGCCAGCAGCCCGGAAGGAGCGGGGCGACTAGATACGCAGTATTTT
clone_size: many
v_call: TRBV4-2
j_call: TRBJ2-3
cdr3_length: 16
d_call: TRBD2

cdr3_aa: CASSYPGTSVLLGNEQFF
cdr3_nt: TGTGCCAGCAGTTATCCCGGGACTAGCGTTTTATTAGGCAATGAGCAGTTCTTC
clone_size: -
v_call: TRBV6-2/TRBV6-3
j_call: TRBJ2-1
cdr3_length: 18
d_call: TRBD2

cdr3_aa: CASSNGQGINQPQHF
cdr3_nt: TGTGCCAGCAGTAACGGACAGGGGATAAATCAGCCCCAGCATTTT
clone_size: -
v_call: TRBV2
j_call: TRBJ1-5
cdr3_length: 15
d_call: TRBD1

cdr3_aa: CASSSDSGELFF
cdr3_nt: TGTGCCAGCAGTTCAGACAGCGGGGAGCTGTTTTTT
clone_size: once
v_call: TRBV5-6
j_call: TRBJ2-2
cdr3_length: 12
d_call: -

cdr3_aa: CASSLVGREGSPLHF
cdr3_nt: TGTGCCAGCAGCTTAGTCGGGAGGGAGGGATCACCCCTCCACTTT
clone_size: -
v_call: TRBV7-9
j_call: TRBJ1-6
cdr3_length: 15
d_call: -

cdr3_aa: CASSEVSVGNQPQHF
cdr3_nt: TGTGCCAGCAGTGAAGTTTCTGTTGGCAATCAGCCCCAGCATTTT
clone_size: -
v_call: TRBV2
j_call: TRBJ1-5
cdr3_length: 15
d_call: -

cdr3_aa: CASSIRARGGNQPQHF
cdr3_nt: TGTGCCAGTAGTATCAGAGCCAGGGGAGGCAATCAGCCCCAGCATTTT
clone_size: many
v_call: TRBV19
j_call: TRBJ1-5
cdr3_length: 16
d_call: -

cdr3_aa: CASSQGENNEKLFF
cdr3_nt: TGTGCCAGCAGCCAAGGAGAGAATAATGAAAAACTGTTTTTT
clone_size: -
v_call: TRBV3-1/TRBV3-2
j_call: TRBJ1-4
cdr3_length: 14
d_call: -

cdr3_aa: CASSTTSPGQGYGYTF
cdr3_nt: TGTGCCAGCTCAACAACATCCCCGGGACAGGGATATGGCTACACCTTC
clone_size: -
v_call: TRBV18
j_call: TRBJ1-2
cdr3_length: 16
d_call: TRBD1

cdr3_aa: CASSWDRVYEQYF
cdr3_nt: TGCGCCAGCAGCTGGGACAGGGTCTACGAGCAGTACTTC
clone_size: -
v_call: TRBV5-1
j_call: TRBJ2-7
cdr3_length: 13
d_call: TRBD1

cdr3_aa: CASSHGDRAYEQYF
cdr3_nt: TGTGCCAGCAGCCACGGGGACAGAGCCTACGAGCAGTACTTC
clone_size: -
v_call: TRBV5-6
j_call: TRBJ2-7
cdr3_length: 14
d_call: TRBD1

cdr3_aa: CASRIDRVGYGYTF
cdr3_nt: TGCGCCAGCCGAATTGACAGGGTTGGCTATGGCTACACCTTC
clone_size: -
v_call: TRBV5-1
j_call: TRBJ1-2
cdr3_length: 14
d_call: TRBD1

cdr3_aa: CASSRDRWWSTFF
cdr3_nt: TGCGCCAGCAGCCGAGACAGGTGGTGGTCGACTTTCTTT
clone_size: -
v_call: TRBV4-3
j_call: TRBJ1-1
cdr3_length: 13
d_call: -

cdr3_aa: CASSERQGTYEQYF
cdr3_nt: TGTGCCAGCAGTGAAAGACAGGGGACCTACGAGCAGTACTTC
clone_size: few
v_call: TRBV2
j_call: TRBJ2-7
cdr3_length: 14
d_call: TRBD1

cdr3_aa: CASSFRGGNTEAFF
cdr3_nt: TGTGCCAGCAGCTTTCGCGGGGGGAACACTGAAGCTTTCTTT
clone_size: -
v_call: TRBV5-4
j_call: TRBJ1-1
cdr3_length: 14
d_call: -

cdr3_aa: CASRGAAEAFF
cdr3_nt: TGTGCCAGCAGGGGGGCCGCTGAAGCTTTCTTT
clone_size: -
v_call: TRBV2
j_call: TRBJ1-1
cdr3_length: 11
d_call: -

cdr3_aa: CASSLTGVDYNEQFF
cdr3_nt: TGTGCCAGCAGCTTGACAGGGGTTGACTACAATGAGCAGTTCTTC
clone_size: -
v_call: TRBV5-6
j_call: TRBJ2-1
cdr3_length: 15
d_call: TRBD1

cdr3_aa: CASVTGTGDEKLFF
cdr3_nt: TGTGCCAGCGTAACCGGGACAGGGGACGAAAAACTGTTTTTT
clone_size: -
v_call: TRBV28
j_call: TRBJ1-4
cdr3_length: 14
d_call: TRBD1

cdr3_aa: CASRERGAESYNEQFF
cdr3_nt: TGTGCCAGCAGGGAACGGGGGGCTGAGTCCTACAATGAGCAGTTCTTC
clone_size: once
v_call: TRBV2
j_call: TRBJ2-1
cdr3_length: 16
d_call: -

cdr3_aa: CAMGTSDYYEQFF
cdr3_nt: TGTGCCATGGGGACTAGCGATTACTATGAGCAGTTCTTC
clone_size: -
v_call: TRBV10-3
j_call: TRBJ2-1
cdr3_length: 13
d_call: TRBD2

cdr3_aa: CAWSVSGFLNTEAFF
cdr3_nt: TGTGCCTGGAGTGTGTCCGGGTTCCTGAACACTGAAGCTTTCTTT
clone_size: -
v_call: TRBV30
j_call: TRBJ1-1
cdr3_length: 15
d_call: -

cdr3_aa: CASSSRGDNYGYTF
cdr3_nt: TGTGCCAGCAGTTCCCGGGGAGACAACTATGGCTACACCTTC
clone_size: -
v_call: TRBV27
j_call: TRBJ1-2
cdr3_length: 14
d_call: -

cdr3_aa: CASSQVSEQYF
cdr3_nt: TGTGCCAGCAGCCAAGTCAGCGAGCAGTACTTC
clone_size: once
v_call: TRBV3-1/TRBV3-2
j_call: TRBJ2-7
cdr3_length: 11
d_call: -

cdr3_aa: CASSLSRGTSYEQYF
cdr3_nt: TGTGCCAGCAGCTTAAGCAGGGGGACTTCCTACGAGCAGTACTTC
clone_size: -
v_call: TRBV7-2
j_call: TRBJ2-7
cdr3_length: 15
d_call: -

cdr3_aa: CATSREVQVNSYSNQPQHF
cdr3_nt: TGTGCCACCAGCAGAGAAGTTCAGGTAAACTCATATAGCAATCAGCCCCAGCATTTT
clone_size: -
v_call: TRBV15
j_call: TRBJ1-5
cdr3_length: 19
d_call: -

cdr3_aa: CASSQERALETQYF
cdr3_nt: TGCGCCAGCAGCCAAGAGCGTGCGCTAGAGACCCAGTACTTC
clone_size: -
v_call: TRBV4-3
j_call: TRBJ2-5
cdr3_length: 14
d_call: -

cdr3_aa: CASRNTRRVYGGQYF
cdr3_nt: TGTGCCAGCAGGAACACCCGCAGGGTATACGGCGGGCAGTACTTC
clone_size: -
v_call: TRBV11-2
j_call: TRBJ2-7
cdr3_length: 15
d_call: -

cdr3_aa: CASSLPNSGGLSSYEQYF
cdr3_nt: TGTGCCAGCAGTTTACCCAATAGCGGGGGGCTAAGCTCCTACGAGCAGTACTTC
clone_size: -
v_call: TRBV27
j_call: TRBJ2-7
cdr3_length: 18
d_call: TRBD2

cdr3_aa: CASSLGLAGRNEQYF
cdr3_nt: TGTGCCAGCAGCTTAGGTCTAGCGGGGAGGAACGAGCAGTACTTC
clone_size: once
v_call: TRBV11-2
j_call: TRBJ2-7
cdr3_length: 15
d_call: TRBD2

cdr3_aa: CATSDLTSRGRTEQFF
cdr3_nt: TGTGCCACCAGTGATTTGACTAGCCGGGGTCGGACTGAGCAGTTCTTC
clone_size: -
v_call: TRBV24-1
j_call: TRBJ2-1
cdr3_length: 16
d_call: -

cdr3_aa: CASSIDRLAGGGEQFF
cdr3_nt: TGTGCCAGTAGTATAGACCGACTAGCGGGGGGAGGTGAGCAGTTCTTC
clone_size: once
v_call: TRBV19
j_call: TRBJ2-1
cdr3_length: 16
d_call: TRBD2

cdr3_aa: CASSLGGPRTEAFF
cdr3_nt: TGTGCCAGCAGCTTGGGGGGGCCGAGAACTGAAGCTTTCTTT
clone_size: -
v_call: TRBV7-2
j_call: TRBJ1-1
cdr3_length: 14
d_call: -

cdr3_aa: CASSQSFGQNLYGYTF
cdr3_nt: TGCGCCAGCAGCCAATCTTTTGGGCAGAACCTCTATGGCTACACCTTC
clone_size: -
v_call: TRBV4-1
j_call: TRBJ1-2
cdr3_length: 16
d_call: -

cdr3_aa: CASSVGLAGASTDTQYF
cdr3_nt: TGTGCCAGCAGCGTAGGGCTAGCGGGGGCCTCCACAGATACGCAGTATTTT
clone_size: -
v_call: TRBV9
j_call: TRBJ2-3
cdr3_length: 17
d_call: TRBD2

cdr3_aa: CASSLRIQGYNEQFF
cdr3_nt: TGTGCCAGCAGCCTCCGAATCCAGGGATACAATGAGCAGTTCTTC
clone_size: -
v_call: TRBV7-2
j_call: TRBJ2-1
cdr3_length: 15
d_call: -